This T cell receptor beta chain stems from a study of T cell repertoires in cytomegalovirus infection. On the study more broadly: Carrying CMV and the relevant HLA type showed in public TCR beta signatures. Study conclusions and caveats: Ex vivo, HLA-C-restricted CMV-specific TCR beta clonotypes prevailed over the rest of the response.

This clonotype was detected a few times. Its antigen is as yet unknown. TCRdb passed the reads through MiXCR, listing each CDR3 protein once. Of some 600,000 distinct CDR3 sequences listed, approximately 24% are singletons. Per the germline V gene, CDR1 is MNHEY and CDR2 is SMNVEV (reference sequence). Between the trimmed V and J ends, which lost 6 bases and 4 bases, there was a span of 12 bases. The CDR3 loop spans 13 amino acids. The chain couples TRBV27 to TRBJ1-1; D remains ambiguous. The specimen sequenced was CD8+ T cells from PBMCs. This clonotype was sampled from a human donor in good health (CMV status not recorded). Some clones in this sample may be carry-over from other donors' samples. CDR3 protein: CASRPMRGTEAFF. The CDR3 DNA reads as TGTGCCAGCAGACCCATGCGGGGCACTGAAGCTTTCTTT.